This TCR beta chain was sequenced during a study of blood T cell repertoires in COVID-19. Study-wide context: Donors in the United States, Italy and Spain gave samples during acute or convalescent COVID-19. PBMCs, B-cell-depleted T cells, or T cells were the source of the cDNA or gDNA that made up the material.

Source study methods: The assay estimated nucleated cells by amplifying reference gene primers. Assay used: immunoSEQ multiplex PCR; TCRdb lists only in-frame clones, some missing. V and J calls and clone size are given by that table; D and trimming were obtained from the DNA. The table includes some 150,000 clones, roughly nine tenths detected once. This CDR3 has 15 residues. Unmatched junction bases numbered 7, after V lost 6 bases and J lost 3 bases. CDR1 SEHNR and CDR2 FQNEAQ come from the germline V gene (reference sequence). The rearrangement uses TRBV7-9 and TRBJ2-5, with 10 nucleotides matching TRBD2. The sequence derives from a woman between 55 and 75 years old with active COVID-19. The sequenced sample consisted of peripheral blood. DNA for the CDR3: TGTGCCAGCAGGAAACTCGGACTAGCGGAAGAGACCCAGTACTTC. Its translation: CASRKLGLAEETQYF.